This TCR beta chain appears in the sequencing data of a study of blood T cell repertoires in COVID-19. Some clones are missing from TCRdb's copy, which holds only in-frame ones; the method was immunoSEQ multiplex PCR. The sample consists of some 200,000 clones, about four fifths of them appearing once. Trimming took off 5 bases at V and 2 bases at J, with 5 bases between the two ends. This CDR3 has 12 residues. In germline, CDR1 is MNHEY, CDR2 SMNVEV (reference sequence). The sample consisted of peripheral blood. The chain combines TRBV27 with TRBJ2-3; no definite D call. The clonotype originates from a woman at least 80 years old with COVID-19, enrolled during active disease. In DNA, the CDR3 is TGTGCCAGCAGTCAAAACACAGATACGCAGTATTTT. Encoded protein: CASSQNTDTQYF.